This T cell receptor beta chain was identified during a study of neurological immune-mediated disorders. In the study overall: Relapsing-remitting disease affected about 30, and secondary progressive 3, of roughly 34 multiple sclerosis patients.

The CDR3 contains 14 residues. Germline V CDR1 and CDR2: SGDLS, YYNGEE. V was cut by 5 bases and J by 5 bases, with 16 bases left in between. This clonotype was found many times. The antigen remains undetermined. MiXCR, applied by TCRdb to the 5' RACE reads, yields one record per CDR3 protein. Of roughly 60,000 distinct CDR3 sequences in the sample, around 5.2% were seen once. Findings and caveats of the study: None of the CDR3 amino acid sequences of expanded clones were shared across subjects, and this suggested private repertoires in all groups.

This receptor was taken from a woman between 45 and 60 years old with multiple sclerosis. The rearrangement links TRBV9 to TRBJ2-5; D remains ambiguous. The sample was PBMCs. The CDR3 DNA reads TGTGCCAGCAGTCCCGCCGGGCCGGAGGAGACCCAGTACTTC. This gives the protein CASSPAGPEETQYF.